This record covers a single T cell receptor (beta chain). The data belong to a study of blood T cell repertoires in COVID-19. Study as a whole: Collection of acute and convalescent COVID-19 samples took place in the United States, Italy and Spain. PBMCs, B-cell-depleted T cells, or T cells were the source of the cDNA or gDNA that made up the material.

Original data processing: The authors estimated nucleated cell counts from reference gene primer amplification. Sequenced by immunoSEQ multiplex PCR; TCRdb stores in-frame clones only, minus some. V, J and clone size reflect that table, while D and trimming were determined from the DNA. The top ten hold 7.2% of the sample, which has about 330,000 clones, 85% seen once. The length of the CDR3 is 15 residues. Trimming took 6 bases from V and 0 from J, leaving 15 bases between them. The germline V gene encodes CDR1 ENHRY and CDR2 SYGVKD. V usage is TRBV10-3 and J usage is TRBJ2-7, with TRBD1 as a possible D gene (6 bases). The clonotype originates from a human donor in a cohort sampled during active COVID-19. The material sequenced was peripheral blood. The chain's CDR3 is CAISPTDRNSYEQYF. CDR3 coding DNA: TGTGCCATCAGCCCCACGGACAGAAACTCCTACGAGCAGTACTTC.